This T cell receptor beta chain was captured in a study of cytomegalovirus exposure and HLA in healthy donors. Notes on this clone: The antigen is not known.

General study findings and limits: Most TCR beta V segments were productive about 87% or about 30% of the time in an earlier analysis. Accurate prediction of most subjects' HLA-A and HLA-B alleles from TCR beta sequences was reported. According to the study, around 160 TCR beta chains were cytomegalovirus-associated.

PCR employed 60 Vbeta and 13 Jbeta primers. The assay was immunoSEQ multiplex PCR, and TCRdb's table has in-frame clones only and misses some. The sample has roughly 120,000 clones; about 80% are singletons. Germline V gene data show CDR1 as MGHRA and CDR2 as YSYEKL. J was trimmed by 4 bases and V by 4 bases; bases with no gene match: 6. This CDR3 has 15 residues. V and J are TRBV4-1 and TRBJ1-5; TRBD1 matches at 8 bases. This receptor was taken from a woman aged 40 to 49 in good health and CMV-seropositive. Material for sequencing was PBMCs. Written as DNA, the CDR3 is TGCGCCAGCAGCCGGGAAGACAGGGGAAATCAGCCCCAGCATTTT. Translated, it gives CASSREDRGNQPQHF.